The 9 T cell receptor beta chains below all came from one sample that was sequenced in a study of blood T cell repertoires in COVID-19. Using immunoSEQ multiplex PCR, the repertoire was profiled, and TCRdb retains in-frame clones only, with some absent. The sample has about 240,000 clones; more than 75% are singletons. Sequenced input: PBMCs or T cells enriched from blood (not recorded which). The source is a woman in her 40s with acute COVID-19.

The rearrangement joins TRBV19 to TRBJ2-1; 8 positions match TRBD2. Germline values: CDR1 LNHDA, CDR2 SQIVND (reference sequence). V shed 5 bases and J 3 bases; nucleotides not matched to a gene: 3. The CDR3 covers 14 residues. The CDR3 sequence: CASSGSGDYNEQFF. DNA for the CDR3: TGTGCCAGTAGTGGTAGCGGGGACTACAATGAGCAGTTCTTC.

This rearrangement joins TRBV7-3 to TRBJ1-5, with a weak D call TRBD1 (5 bases). The CDR3 runs to 14 residues. V was cut by 5 bases and J by 5 bases, with 13 bases left in between. Germline V gene lookup returns CDR1 SGHTA and CDR2 FQGTGA. CDR3 residues: CASSPTGVDQPQHF. CDR3 sequence (DNA): TGTGCCAGCAGCCCCACAGGTGTGGATCAGCCCCAGCATTTT.

This clone was seen a single time. V is TRBV5-1 and J is TRBJ2-1; 16 positions agree with TRBD2. V was pared by 1 base and J by 8 bases, with 6 bases of the junction left unmatched. The CDR3 runs to 17 residues. The V gene's germline CDR1 is SGHRS and CDR2 YFSETQ. The CDR3 region is CASSLIGTSGRGDEQFF. The CDR3 DNA sequence: TGCGCCAGCAGCTTGATCGGGACTAGCGGGAGGGGCGATGAGCAGTTCTTC.

Only one count was recorded for this clone. This chain connects TRBV10-3 to TRBJ2-1, with 13 bases fitting TRBD2. Germline V CDR1 and CDR2: ENHRY, SYGVKD. After removal of 6 bases from V and 5 bases from J, the junction contained 4 bases not matched to a gene. CDR3 size: 15 residues. The CDR3 nucleotides read TGTGCCATCAGGGCCGGGACTAGCGGGGACAATGAGCAGTTCTTC. This codes for CAIRAGTSGDNEQFF.

The chain uses TRBV6-5 and TRBJ2-3, with D hard to call. V lost 0 bases and J lost 2, with 9 bases in between. The CDR3 extends over 15 amino acids. CDR1 and CDR2 from the germline V gene are MNHEY and SVGAGI. The CDR3 nucleotides are TGTGCCAGCAGTTACTCCTTCCTTTCCACAGATACGCAGTATTTT. Amino acids: CASSYSFLSTDTQYF.

This clone has a single count. The chain has TRBV2 and TRBJ1-2, with D unclear. Germline CDR1 SNHLY, CDR2 FYNNEI. V lost 11 bases and J 4 bases, leaving 20 bases between the germline ends. This CDR3 is built from 14 residues. The CDR3 coding sequence is TGTGCCGGCTCTGGGCAAACCGCTGGCTATGGCTACACCTTC. Translated: CAGSGQTAGYGYTF.

This clone has only one observation. J is TRBJ2-2 and V is TRBV3-1 (or the pseudogene TRBV3-2), with 12 bases matching TRBD2. The germline V gene encodes CDR1 LGHDT and CDR2 YNNKEL (reference sequence). With 2 bases clipped from V and 8 bases from J, the junction kept 0 bases outside the gene matches. The CDR3 contains 14 residues. The DNA for the CDR3 is TGTGCCAGCAGCCAAACTAGCGGGAGGGGGGAGCTGTTTTTT. Translated, it gives CASSQTSGRGELFF.

This chain uses TRBV11-3 with TRBJ2-2; D is unresolved. This CDR3 spans 14 amino acids. V was cut by 2 bases and J by 7 bases, with 11 bases left in between. CDR1 and CDR2 (germline): SGHNT, YENEEA. The CDR3 region has the DNA TGTGCCAGCAGCTTATTTAAGTCCGGCGGGGAGCTGTTTTTT. Translating it yields CASSLFKSGGELFF.

This clone was counted between two and nine times. The chain links TRBV11-3 to TRBJ2-3, with 8 nucleotides matching TRBD2. Germline trimming cut 3 bases from V and 5 bases from J; bases unmatched to any gene: 7. Germline-derived CDR1 and CDR2 are SGHNT and YENEEA. The CDR3 is 15 residues long. CDR3 amino acids: CASSFDGRGVDTQYF. In DNA, the CDR3 is TGTGCCAGCAGCTTTGACGGGAGGGGGGTAGATACGCAGTATTTT.